This TCR beta chain was obtained from a study of T cells in Graves' hyperthyroidism and ophthalmopathy. From RNA transcripts, TCR beta CDR3 regions were amplified. The HTBI primer set was used in a first-round RT-PCR of the TCR CDR3. MiXCR, run by TCRdb on the multiplex PCR reads, gives a single entry per CDR3 protein. The data hold about 600,000 distinct CDR3 sequences, with about a sixth observed a single time. V shed 5 bases and J 4 bases; nucleotides not matched to a gene: 4. Per the germline V gene, CDR1 is MNHNS and CDR2 is SASEGT. The CDR3 is 15 amino acids. The genes are TRBV6-1 and TRBJ2-1, with TRBD2 identical over 11 bases. Sequenced input: blood. This receptor was identified in a woman aged 40 to 50 with Graves' ophthalmopathy. CDR3 sequence reads: CASSRLAGPYNEQFF. Written as DNA, the CDR3 is TGTGCCAGCAGTAGACTAGCGGGACCATACAATGAGCAGTTCTTC.